This TCR beta chain was obtained from a study of T cell repertoires in cytomegalovirus infection. Study-level background: HLA-B-restricted CMV epitopes that are well studied were used alongside recently identified HLA-C-restricted ones. CMV infection together with matching HLA type was indicated by public TCR beta signatures.

Each CDR3 protein is one row after TCRdb ran MiXCR on the reads. The table records about 920,000 distinct CDR3 sequences, more than 25% of them present only once. V lost 6 bases and J lost 0, with 14 bases in between. The CDR3 totals 15 residues. Germline V CDR1 and CDR2: SNHLY, FYNNEI. This clonotype has just a few counts. Antigen unknown. The starting material was cultured CD8+ T cells from PBMCs, obtained from culture after CMV antigen stimulation. The genes are TRBV2 and TRBJ1-2, with a possible D match to TRBD1 (5 bases). This sequence was found in a human donor in good health (CMV status not recorded). Some clones in this sample may be carry-over from other donors' samples. CDR3 region: CASRPTVPSNYGYTF. CDR3 nucleotides: TGTGCCAGCAGACCGACAGTCCCTTCTAACTATGGCTACACCTTC.